The clone carrying this T cell receptor (beta chain) was observed a few times. Germline lookup yields CDR1 MGHRA and CDR2 YSYEKL. This CDR3 comprises 14 residues. With 1 base removed from V and 6 bases from J, the gap between germline ends came to 12 bases. Authors' data handling: How many nucleated cells were present was estimated from reference gene primer amplification. Measured with immunoSEQ multiplex PCR; TCRdb has only the in-frame clones, and not every one. That table furnishes V, J and clone size, whereas the DNA furnished D and trimming. The table lists fewer than 200,000 clones, around 87% of them singletons. The source of the sample is a study of blood T cell repertoires in COVID-19. Study details: PBMCs, B-cell-depleted T cells, or T cells were the source of the cDNA or gDNA that made up the material.

The chain is built from TRBV4-1 and TRBJ1-2, with D perhaps matching TRBD1 (6 bases). This clonotype was obtained from a man in his forties with active or convalescent COVID-19. The sequencing sample was made of peripheral blood. The CDR3 nucleotides read TGCGCCAGCAGCCAAGTACAGGGTGGGAATGGCTACACCTTC. The encoded protein is CASSQVQGGNGYTF.